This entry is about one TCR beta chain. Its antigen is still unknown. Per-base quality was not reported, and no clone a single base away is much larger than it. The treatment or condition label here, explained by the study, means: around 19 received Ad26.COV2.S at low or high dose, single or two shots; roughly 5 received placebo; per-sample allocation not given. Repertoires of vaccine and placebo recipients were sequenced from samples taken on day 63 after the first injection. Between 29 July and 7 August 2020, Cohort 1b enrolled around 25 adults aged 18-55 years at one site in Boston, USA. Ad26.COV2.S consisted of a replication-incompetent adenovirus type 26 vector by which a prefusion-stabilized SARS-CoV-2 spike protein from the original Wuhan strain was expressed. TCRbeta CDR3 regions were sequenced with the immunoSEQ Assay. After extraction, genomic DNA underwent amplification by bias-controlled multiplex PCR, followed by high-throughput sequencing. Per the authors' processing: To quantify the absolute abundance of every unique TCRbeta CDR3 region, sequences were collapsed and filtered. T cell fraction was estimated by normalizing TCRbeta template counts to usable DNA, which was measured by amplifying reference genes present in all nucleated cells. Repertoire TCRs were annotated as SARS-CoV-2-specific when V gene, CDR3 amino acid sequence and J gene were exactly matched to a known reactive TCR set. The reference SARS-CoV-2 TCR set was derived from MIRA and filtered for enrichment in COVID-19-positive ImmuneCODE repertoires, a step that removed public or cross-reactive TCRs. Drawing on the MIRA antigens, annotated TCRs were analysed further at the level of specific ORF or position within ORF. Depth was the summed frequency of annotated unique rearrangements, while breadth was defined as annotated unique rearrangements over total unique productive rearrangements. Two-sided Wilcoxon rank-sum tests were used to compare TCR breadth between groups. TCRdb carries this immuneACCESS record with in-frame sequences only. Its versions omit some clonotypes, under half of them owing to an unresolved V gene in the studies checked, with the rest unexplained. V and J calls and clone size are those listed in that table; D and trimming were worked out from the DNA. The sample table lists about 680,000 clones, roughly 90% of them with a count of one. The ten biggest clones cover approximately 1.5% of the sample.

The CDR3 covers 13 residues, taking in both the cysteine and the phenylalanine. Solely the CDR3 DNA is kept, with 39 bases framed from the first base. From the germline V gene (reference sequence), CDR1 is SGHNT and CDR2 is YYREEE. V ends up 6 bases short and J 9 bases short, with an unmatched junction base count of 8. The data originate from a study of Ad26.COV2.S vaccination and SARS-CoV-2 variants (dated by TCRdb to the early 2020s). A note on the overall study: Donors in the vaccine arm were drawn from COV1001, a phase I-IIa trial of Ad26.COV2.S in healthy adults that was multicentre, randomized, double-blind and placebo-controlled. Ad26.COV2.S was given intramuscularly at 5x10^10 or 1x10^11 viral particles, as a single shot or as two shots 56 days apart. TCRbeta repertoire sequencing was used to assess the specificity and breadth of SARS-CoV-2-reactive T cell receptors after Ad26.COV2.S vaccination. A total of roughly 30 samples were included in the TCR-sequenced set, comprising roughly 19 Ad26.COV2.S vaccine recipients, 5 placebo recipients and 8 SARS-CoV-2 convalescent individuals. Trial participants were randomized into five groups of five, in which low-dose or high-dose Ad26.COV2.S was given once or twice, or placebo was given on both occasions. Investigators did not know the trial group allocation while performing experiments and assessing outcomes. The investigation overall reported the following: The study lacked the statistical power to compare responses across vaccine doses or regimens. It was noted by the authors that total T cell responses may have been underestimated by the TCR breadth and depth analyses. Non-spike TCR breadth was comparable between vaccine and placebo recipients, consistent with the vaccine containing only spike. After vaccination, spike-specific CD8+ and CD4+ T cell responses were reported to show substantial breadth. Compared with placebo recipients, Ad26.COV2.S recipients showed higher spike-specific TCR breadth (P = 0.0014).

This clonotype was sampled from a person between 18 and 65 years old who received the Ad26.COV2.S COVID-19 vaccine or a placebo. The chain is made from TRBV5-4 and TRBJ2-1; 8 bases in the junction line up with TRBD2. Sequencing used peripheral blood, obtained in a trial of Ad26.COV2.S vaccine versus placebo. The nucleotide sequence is TGTGCCAGCACCCGGGGGGGGCGGAGTGAGCAGTTCTTC. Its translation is CASTRGGRSEQFF. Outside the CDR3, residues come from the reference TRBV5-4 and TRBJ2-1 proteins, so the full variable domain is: ETGVTQSPTHLIKTRGQQVTLRCSSQSGHNTVSWYQQALGQGPQFIFQYYREEENGRGNFPPRFSGLQFPNYSSELNVNALELDDSALYLCASTRGGRSEQFFGPGTRLTVL.